This passage covers 29 T cell receptor beta chains from one sample sequenced in a study of technical replicates of blood from a handful of donors. Data came from immunoSEQ multiplex PCR; TCRdb stores just in-frame clones and leaves some out. The repertoire holds about 91,000 clones, with 80% to 95% as singletons. Sequenced material: T cells isolated from PBMCs. These receptor sequences come from a human donor in good health.

The rearrangement uses TRBV21-1 and TRBJ1-2; the D segment call TRBD1 is taken from the table without a DNA check. TRBV21-1 is termed a pseudogene. This CDR3 contains 13 residues. The CDR3 loop is CARLTGKNYGYTF. In nucleotides, the CDR3 is TGTGCCAGGTTGACAGGGAAAAACTATGGCTACACCTTC.

This clone was counted once. V usage is TRBV19 and J usage is TRBJ2-2; possible D gene TRBD1, 5 bases. CDR3 length: 13 amino acids. Trimming removed 4 bases at V and 5 bases at J, with 8 bases between. Germline V lookup: CDR1 LNHDA, CDR2 SQIVND (reference sequence). The CDR3 coding sequence is TGTGCCAGTAGTACTCAGGGAACCGGGGAGCTGTTTTTT. Protein: CASSTQGTGELFF.

V is TRBV7-9 and J is TRBJ1-5; 12 bases fit TRBD1. This CDR3 has 17 residues. The ends lost 5 bases at V and 3 bases at J; junction bases unmatched: 8. Germline V gene sequence: CDR1 SEHNR, CDR2 FQNEAQ (reference sequence). This CDR3 reads CASSPGGTGGFNQPQHF. CDR3 in DNA: TGTGCCAGCAGCCCCGGAGGGACAGGGGGCTTCAATCAGCCCCAGCATTTT.

This rearrangement joins TRBV10-1 to TRBJ1-1; D gene unclear. Germline V gene data show CDR1 as WNHNN and CDR2 as SYGVQD (reference sequence). CDR3 length: 13 residues. Trimming cost V 6 bases and J 3 bases, with 11 bases left between them. The DNA of the CDR3 is TGCGCCAGCAGCCCCCGGGTGGACACTGAAGCTTTCTTT. As protein: CASSPRVDTEAFF.

V usage is TRBV7-8 and J usage is TRBJ2-5, with 13 bases matching TRBD2. The CDR3 has 18 residues. Trimming cost V 5 bases and J 0 bases; bases outside gene matches: 9. Germline V CDR1 and CDR2: SGHVS, FQNEAQ. The CDR3 reads CASSPRTSGGLHQETQYF. The CDR3 DNA reads as TGTGCCAGCAGCCCCCGGACTAGCGGGGGCCTACACCAAGAGACCCAGTACTTC.

The CDR3 loop reads CASSSGPGGNEQFF. DNA for the CDR3: TGTGCCAGCAGCTCAGGGCCCGGGGGCAATGAGCAGTTCTTC. This chain links TRBV5-6 with TRBJ2-1, with D possibly TRBD2 on 6 matching bases. The CDR3 sequence is 14 residues long. The V gene lost 3 bases and the J gene lost 6 bases, with 13 bases spanning the gap. From germline, CDR1 is SGHDT and CDR2 YYEEEE.

This chain connects TRBV9 to TRBJ2-7; TRBD2 matches at 9 bases. The CDR3 loop spans 16 amino acids. Germline V gene sequence: CDR1 SGDLS, CDR2 YYNGEE. The V gene end was trimmed by 4 bases and the J gene end by 7 bases; junction bases not matched to a gene: 15. The CDR3 loop is CASSHGGGAGFEEQYF. The DNA for the CDR3 is TGTGCCAGCAGCCACGGCGGGGGGGCCGGATTTGAGGAGCAGTACTTC. The variable domain in full, completed from reference TRBV9 and TRBJ2-7, reads DSGVTQTPKHLITATGQRVTLRCSPRSGDLSVYWYQQSLDQGLQFLIQYYNGEERAKGNILERFSAQQFPDLHSELNLSSLELGDSALYFCASSHGGGAGFEEQYFGPGTRLTVT.

This clone occurred once. This chain links TRBV7-9 with TRBJ2-3; D gene uncertain. Germline loops: CDR1 SEHNR, CDR2 FQNEAQ (reference sequence). The CDR3 length is 11 residues. V was shortened by 5 bases and J by 3 bases, with 3 bases between the two germline ends. CDR3 loop: CASSQTDTQYF. The CDR3 DNA reads TGTGCCAGCAGCCAAACAGATACGCAGTATTTT.

This clone occurred once. The chain joins TRBV27 to TRBJ1-2; 11 bases line up with TRBD1. Germline V gene lookup returns CDR1 MNHEY and CDR2 SMNVEV (reference sequence). The CDR3 runs to 15 residues. The V gene end was trimmed by 0 bases and the J gene end by 8 bases; junction bases not matched to a gene: 5. The CDR3 region has the DNA TGTGCCAGCAGTTTATCCCGGACAGGGGGCCGCGGCTACACCTTC. Its translation: CASSLSRTGGRGYTF.

The genes are TRBV13 and TRBJ2-7, with D unclear. Germline CDR1 reads PRHDT; CDR2 reads FYEKMQ (reference sequence). The V gene lost 5 bases and the J gene lost 2 bases, with 16 bases spanning the gap. This CDR3 region has 15 residues. The CDR3, as DNA: TGTGCCAGCAGCCTATCAGGTGGGCTGACCTACGAGCAGTACTTC. Amino acids: CASSLSGGLTYEQYF.

The DNA of the CDR3 is TGCAGCGTTGAGGGAGCAGGAAACACCATATATTTT. Its translation is CSVEGAGNTIYF. V gene TRBV29-1 combines with J gene TRBJ1-3, with D unclear. Germline V CDR1 and CDR2: SQVTM, ANQGSEA. The CDR3 runs 12 residues. Trimming pared 3 bases from V and 4 bases from J, leaving 7 bases between.

The DNA for the CDR3 is TGTGCCAGCAGCGGTGTAGCGGGAGACGTCTACGAGCAGTACTTC. Translation: CASSGVAGDVYEQYF. V is TRBV5-4 and J is TRBJ2-7; TRBD2 matches 9 bases. With V trimmed by 4 bases and J by 3 bases, 8 bases remained unmatched. The CDR3 is 15 amino acids. The germline CDR1 and CDR2 sequences are SGHNT and YYREEE (reference sequence).

The V and J genes are TRBV5-1 and TRBJ1-1, with a weak D call TRBD1 (5 bases). This CDR3 has 16 residues. The germline CDR1 and CDR2 sequences are SGHRS and YFSETQ. V was clipped by 2 bases and J by 1 base, with 15 bases between them. This CDR3 is CASSLYDPGENTEAFF. The DNA of the CDR3 is TGCGCCAGCAGCTTATATGACCCGGGGGAGAACACTGAAGCTTTCTTT.

This rearrangement joins TRBV28 to TRBJ2-5; 8 positions match TRBD1. J lost 3 bases, V lost 6 bases, and 9 bases had no gene match. In germline, CDR1 is MDHEN, CDR2 SYDVKM. The CDR3 is 15 amino acids. The CDR3 loop reads CASRRHLDREETQYF. CDR3 bases: TGTGCCAGCAGACGACACTTGGACAGGGAAGAGACCCAGTACTTC.

The J gene is TRBJ2-7, the V gene TRBV11-3, with D possibly matching TRBD1 (5 bases). The V gene lost 3 bases and the J gene lost 5 bases, with 11 bases spanning the gap. Germline loops: CDR1 SGHNT, CDR2 YENEEA. The CDR3 is 13 amino acids. CDR3 DNA: TGTGCCAGCAGCTTGGGGCCGGAGAACGAGCAGTACTTC. It encodes CASSLGPENEQYF.

The CDR3 region has the DNA TGTGCCAGCAGCCAAGTGATCACCGGGACAGGGGCCGAAAAACTGTTTTTT. It codes for CASSQVITGTGAEKLFF. This chain uses TRBV4-2 with TRBJ1-4; TRBD1 agrees at 10 bases. V was clipped by 1 base and J by 8 bases; unmatched bases: 10. There are 17 residues in the CDR3. Looked up from germline, CDR1 is LGHNA and CDR2 is YNFKEQ.

The chain carries TRBV7-9 and TRBJ2-7; 10 bases map to TRBD1. In germline, CDR1 is SEHNR, CDR2 FQNEAQ (reference sequence). The trim removed 3 bases at V and 3 bases at J, leaving 11 bases unmatched. CDR3 size: 17 residues. The CDR3, as DNA: TGTGCCAGCAGCTTGAGGTCGGGGACAGGGGTTCACTACGAGCAGTACTTC. As protein: CASSLRSGTGVHYEQYF.

The J gene is TRBJ1-5, the V gene TRBV6-5, with TRBD1 identical over 9 bases. V dropped 6 bases and J dropped 6; count of bases not matched to a gene: 6. Germline assignment: CDR1 MNHEY and CDR2 SVGAGI. This CDR3 has 14 amino acids. This CDR3 reads CASSLQGAFQPQHF. The CDR3 coding sequence is TGTGCCAGCAGCCTACAGGGGGCTTTTCAGCCCCAGCATTTT.

The J gene is TRBJ1-4, the V gene TRBV11-2; D may be TRBD1 (6 bases). Trimming took 3 bases from V and 8 from J, leaving 16 bases between them. CDR1 is SGHAT and CDR2 is FQNNGV in the germline V gene. CDR3 size: 15 residues. The CDR3 bases are TGTGCCAGCAGCTTGACAGGACCACCTCGGGAAAAACTGTTTTTT. This codes for CASSLTGPPREKLFF.

This clone was recorded a few times. This chain links TRBV14 with TRBJ1-1; unclear D gene. The CDR3 has 13 residues. Per the germline V gene, CDR1 is SGHDN and CDR2 is FVKESK. V gave up 3 bases and J gave up 5 bases, with 10 bases separating them. In DNA, the CDR3 is TGTGCCAGCAGCCAGGTTCCGGGGACTGAAGCTTTCTTT. This encodes CASSQVPGTEAFF.

V is TRBV27 and J is TRBJ2-3, with D tentatively TRBD2 (6 bases). Germline-derived CDR1 and CDR2 are MNHEY and SMNVEV (reference sequence). Trimming removed 6 bases from V and 1 base from J, with 11 bases in between. The CDR3 consists of 14 residues. CDR3 DNA sequence: TGTGCCAGCAGGGACTATATCGGCACAGATACGCAGTATTTT. Residues: CASRDYIGTDTQYF.

V gene TRBV5-1 combines with J gene TRBJ1-6, with D tentatively TRBD1 (6 bases). CDR3 length: 16 amino acids. Germline CDR1 reads SGHRS; CDR2 reads YFSETQ. Trimming pared 5 bases from V and 7 bases from J, leaving 19 bases between. CDR3 DNA sequence: TGCGCCAGCAGGATTATTACAGGGATTCGGAATTCACCCCTCCACTTT. Translated: CASRIITGIRNSPLHF. The complete variable domain, with remaining parts taken from reference TRBV5-1 and TRBJ1-6, reads KAGVTQTPRYLIKTRGQQVTLSCSPISGHRSVSWYQQTPGQGLQFLFEYFSETQRNKGNFPGRFSGRQFSNSRSEMNVSTLELGDSALYLCASRIITGIRNSPLHFGNGTRLTVT.

CDR3 bases: TGTGCCAGCAGCTTTGCCAGCTATAATTCACCCCTCCACTTT. Its protein is CASSFASYNSPLHF. V and J are TRBV11-3 and TRBJ1-6; D is undetermined. V shed 3 bases and J shed 3 bases, with 6 bases lying between them. CDR1 is SGHNT and CDR2 is YENEEA in the germline V gene. The CDR3 runs to 14 residues.

CDR3 protein: CASSYAGRAFF. CDR3 DNA: TGTGCCAGCAGTTACGCAGGGCGGGCTTTCTTT. The rearrangement uses TRBV6-5 and TRBJ1-1, with D possibly being TRBD1 (5 bases). Trimming removed 2 bases at V and 11 bases at J, with 9 bases between. Germline CDR1 and CDR2: MNHEY and SVGAGI. This CDR3 is built from 11 residues.

V usage is TRBV15 and J usage is TRBJ2-1, with D unclear. The germline V and J ends were trimmed by 1 base and 8 bases, with 6 bases remaining between them. Germline CDR1 is LNHNV and CDR2 is YYDKDF (reference sequence). The CDR3 spans 12 residues. CDR3 sequence: CATSRAADEQFF. The CDR3 region has the DNA TGTGCCACCAGCAGAGCCGCGGATGAGCAGTTCTTC.

The J gene is TRBJ1-1, the V gene TRBV2; TRBD1 might be the D (5 bases). The ends were cut back, 3 bases at V and 4 bases at J, with 12 bases in the middle. The CDR3 runs to 14 residues. Germline V gene lookup returns CDR1 SNHLY and CDR2 FYNNEI. CDR3 in amino acids: CASSEGGIVTEAFF. The CDR3 DNA reads TGTGCCAGCAGTGAGGGGGGTATTGTCACTGAAGCTTTCTTT.

The V and J genes are TRBV7-2 and TRBJ2-5, with TRBD2 matching over 10 bases. CDR1 is SGHTA, CDR2 FQGNSA, per germline. The CDR3 runs 14 residues. Trimming removed 6 bases from V and 5 bases from J; junction bases left unmatched: 6. CDR3 nucleotides: TGTGCCAGCAGGAAGCGGGGGGGCCCGGAGACCCAGTACTTC. Encoded protein: CASRKRGGPETQYF. The full variable domain, its missing parts supplied by reference TRBV7-2 and TRBJ2-5, is GAGVSQSPSNKVTEKGKDVELRCDPISGHTALYWYRQSLGQGLEFLIYFQGNSAPDKSGLPSDRFSAERTGGSVSTLTIQRTQQEDSAVYLCASRKRGGPETQYFGPGTRLLVL.

This chain connects TRBV11-2 to TRBJ2-3; D unclear. Per germline, CDR1 SGHAT and CDR2 FQNNGV. The CDR3 loop spans 13 amino acids. Trimming removed 5 bases at V and 0 bases at J, with 6 bases between. The CDR3 spells CASSRSSTDTQYF. The DNA for the CDR3 is TGTGCCAGCAGCCGTTCGAGCACAGATACGCAGTATTTT.

The chain is built from TRBV7-9 and TRBJ2-3; D is ambiguous. Trimming removed 1 base from V and 5 bases from J, with 10 bases in between. Germline V gene lookup returns CDR1 SEHNR and CDR2 FQNEAQ (reference sequence). This CDR3 region has 14 residues. The CDR3 is CASSLDTPLDTQYF. DNA for the CDR3: TGTGCCAGCAGCTTAGACACGCCGTTAGATACGCAGTATTTT.